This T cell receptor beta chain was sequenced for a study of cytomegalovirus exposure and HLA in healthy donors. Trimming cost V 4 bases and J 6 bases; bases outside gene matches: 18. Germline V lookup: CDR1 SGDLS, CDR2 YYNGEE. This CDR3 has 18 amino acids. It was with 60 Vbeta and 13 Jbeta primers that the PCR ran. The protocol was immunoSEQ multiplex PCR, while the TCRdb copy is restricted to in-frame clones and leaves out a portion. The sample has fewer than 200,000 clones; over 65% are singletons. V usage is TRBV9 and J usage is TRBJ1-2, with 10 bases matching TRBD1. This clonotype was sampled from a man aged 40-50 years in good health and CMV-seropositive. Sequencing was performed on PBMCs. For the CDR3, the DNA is TGTGCCAGCAGCAATCCAAGACAGGGGGCGCGGCGGGGTAATGGCTACACCTTC. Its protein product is CASSNPRQGARRGNGYTF.